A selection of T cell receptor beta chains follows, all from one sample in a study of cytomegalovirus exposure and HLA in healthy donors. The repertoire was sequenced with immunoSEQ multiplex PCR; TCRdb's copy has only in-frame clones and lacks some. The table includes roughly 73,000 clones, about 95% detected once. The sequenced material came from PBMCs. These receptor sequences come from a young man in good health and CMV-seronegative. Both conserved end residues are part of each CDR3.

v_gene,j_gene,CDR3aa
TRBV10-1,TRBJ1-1,CASTSRRGTEAFF
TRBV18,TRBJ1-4,CASSPRQGATNEKLFF
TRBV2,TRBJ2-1,CASSPGNEQFF
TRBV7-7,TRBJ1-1,CASSPRENTEAFF
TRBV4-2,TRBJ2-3,CASSQEEWAGAADTQYF
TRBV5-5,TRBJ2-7,CASRLDRASEQYF
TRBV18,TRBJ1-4,CASSHGRQGGNEKLFF
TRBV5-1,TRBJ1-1,CASSLEGGFTEAFF
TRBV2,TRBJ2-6,CARQGTSSGANVLTF
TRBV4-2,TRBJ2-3,CASSQDSGEGRTDTQYF
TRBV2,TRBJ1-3,CASRRGAGNTIYF
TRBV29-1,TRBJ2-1,CSVDQQGKYNEQFF
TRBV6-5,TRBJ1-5,CASSYLRGHQPQHF
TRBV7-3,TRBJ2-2,CASSLEGGLNTGELFF
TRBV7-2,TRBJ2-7,CASSLRSLPYEQYF
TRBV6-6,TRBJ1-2,CASSFVQVLLYGYTF
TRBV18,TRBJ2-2,CATAGTIYTGELFF
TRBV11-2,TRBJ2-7,CASSLINRDVKQYF
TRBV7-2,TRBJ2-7,CASSLPRTGFTGEQYF
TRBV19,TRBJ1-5,CASSIGGANQPQHF
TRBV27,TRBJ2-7,CASSLSGTVDSYEQYF
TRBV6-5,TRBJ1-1,CASGGVGEAFF
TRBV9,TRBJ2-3,CASSGRTSFADTQYF
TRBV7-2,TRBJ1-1,CASSLGMNTEAFF
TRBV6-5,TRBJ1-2,CASSAFTGPYGYTF
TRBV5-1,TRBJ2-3,CASSLGTSGGTDTQYF
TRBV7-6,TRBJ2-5,CASSLADLGAPYF
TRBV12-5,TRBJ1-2,CASGLAPGGGYTF
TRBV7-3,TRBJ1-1,CASSIPGQTLGSTEAFF
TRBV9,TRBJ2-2,CASSVEVGGGAHGELFF
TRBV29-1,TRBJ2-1,CSVLVGGGNEQFF
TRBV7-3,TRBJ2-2,CASSHRDRGTGELFF
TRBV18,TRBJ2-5,CASSPPAQGGETQYF
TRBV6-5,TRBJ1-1,CASSTGQYTEAFF
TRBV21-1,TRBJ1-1,CASSKHHIITGSEAFF
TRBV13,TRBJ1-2,CASSSQGVNYGYTF
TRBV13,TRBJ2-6,CASSTFTPGQGLISSGANVLTF
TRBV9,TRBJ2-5,CASSVDATGTSGGPGVGETQYF
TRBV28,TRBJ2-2,CASFNRAGTPNTGELFF
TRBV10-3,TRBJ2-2,CAISGENTGELFF